This TCR beta chain appears in the sequencing data of a study of cytomegalovirus exposure and HLA in healthy donors. Study-wide background: The same platform as the roughly 700 first-cohort repertoires was used for the roughly 130 validation repertoires, a later analysis reported. Study-wide results and caveats: It was confirmed in vitro that a few of the CMV-associated chains were specific for CMV antigens.

TCRdb keeps only in-frame clones here, not all; method: immunoSEQ multiplex PCR. Of over 150,000 clones listed, 91% were seen once; the top ten hold about 3%. About this clone itself: What it recognizes is unknown.

This CDR3 has 15 amino acids. V lost 4 bases and J lost 7; bases outside the gene matches: 3. In germline, CDR1 is SGHNT, CDR2 YYREEE (reference sequence). Sequenced: PBMCs. The chain combines TRBV5-4 with TRBJ2-4, with 15 nucleotides matching TRBD2. The receptor comes from a woman younger than 35 in good health and CMV-seropositive. DNA of the CDR3: TGTGCCAGCAGCGGCGGGACTAGCGGGGGGAACATTCAGTACTTC. This encodes CASSGGTSGGNIQYF.